This T cell receptor (beta chain) was documented in a study of blood T cell repertoires in COVID-19. Overall study: T cells, B-cell-depleted T cells, or PBMCs provided the cDNA or gDNA that served as material.

Produced via immunoSEQ multiplex PCR; TCRdb's table is partial and in-frame only. The sample holds hundreds of thousands of clones, around 88% seen once. Trimming left V 6 bases short and J 0 bases short, with 14 bases between. From germline, CDR1 is MDHEN and CDR2 SYDVKM. The CDR3 extends over 15 amino acids. J is TRBJ1-2 and V is TRBV28; tentatively, D is TRBD1 (6 bases). Sample: PBMCs or T cells enriched from blood (not recorded which). The TCR originated in a woman aged 45-65 years with acute COVID-19. The chain's CDR3 is CASRTAPGANYGYTF. The CDR3 DNA sequence: TGTGCCAGCAGGACAGCCCCAGGGGCTAACTATGGCTACACCTTC.